This record covers a single TCR beta chain. The entry originates in a study of CD8 T cells in Susac syndrome. RNA was extracted with the RNeasy kit, and a quantity of about 0.45 to 1 ug was reverse transcribed using random hexamers. In TCRdb, the immunoSEQ multiplex PCR reads were re-called with MiXCR into one record per CDR3 protein. The data show 75,000 to 95,000 distinct CDR3 sequences, roughly 94% seen once. This CDR3 spans 16 amino acids. CDR1 and CDR2 from the germline V gene are SNHLY and FYNNEI. The V and J ends lost 4 bases and 0 bases, in that order; junction bases with no gene match: 6. The rearrangement joins TRBV2 to TRBJ2-7, with 10 bases matching TRBD2. This TCR derives from a human donor with Susac syndrome. The specimen was CD8+ T cells from PBMCs. CDR3 region: CASSGRLAGSSYEQYF. CDR3 sequence (DNA): TGTGCCAGCAGTGGGCGACTAGCGGGTTCCTCCTACGAGCAGTACTTC.